Listed below are T cell receptor beta chains from one sample, sequenced in a study of T cells in narcolepsy. Generated by immunoSEQ multiplex PCR, the TCRdb table keeps only in-frame clones and is missing some. The sample records tens of thousands of clones, 75% to 90% being singletons. The source material was CD45RA- memory CD4+ T cells from PBMCs. These receptors came from a human donor with narcolepsy. Both conserved end residues are part of each CDR3. A D gene is named only where the DNA matches it firmly. Size is stated for part of the rows, as once, few or many counts, or as a class when the clone is expanded.

cdr3_nt,cdr3_aa,d_call,v_call,clone_size,cdr3_length,j_call
TGTGCCATCAGCAATACTCAGGGAAGCTCTGGAAACACCATATATTTT,CAISNTQGSSGNTIYF,.,TRBV10-3,.,16,TRBJ1-3
TGTGCCAGCAGCCGGACAGGGTTCTATGGCTACACCTTC,CASSRTGFYGYTF,TRBD1,TRBV5-4,.,13,TRBJ1-2
TGCGCCAGCAGCTTGGTAGGGGACAGGGGGGACCCCCAGTACTTC,CASSLVGDRGDPQYF,TRBD1,TRBV5-1,.,15,TRBJ2-5
TGTGCCAGCAGCCTAGGGGACAGTTACAATCAGCCCCAGCATTTT,CASSLGDSYNQPQHF,TRBD1,TRBV7-9,.,15,TRBJ1-5
TGTGCCAGCAGTTTGAGAGGGGGCGGATTCGCTGAAGCTTTCTTT,CASSLRGGGFAEAFF,TRBD1,TRBV27,.,15,TRBJ1-1
TGTGCCACCAGCAGAGAGCGCCAGGGGGACTTGTACACCTTC,CATSRERQGDLYTF,TRBD1,TRBV15,.,14,TRBJ1-2
TGTGCCAGCAGTCCGACAGGTACTTCCTACTATGGCTACACCTTC,CASSPTGTSYYGYTF,.,TRBV6-6,few,15,TRBJ1-2
TGTGCCAGCAGCCCCCATATGAACACTGAAGCTTTCTTT,CASSPHMNTEAFF,.,TRBV11-2,.,13,TRBJ1-1
TGCAGCGTTGGTCCGGGTTGGAGGGAGACCCAGTACTTC,CSVGPGWRETQYF,.,TRBV29-1,.,13,TRBJ2-5
TGCAGCGTTGTAGGGCCGGGTACGCAGTATTTT,CSVVGPGTQYF,.,TRBV29-1,.,11,TRBJ2-3
TGTGCCAGCAGGTCAACCGGGACAGCTAAAGGGGTTCAGTACTTC,CASRSTGTAKGVQYF,TRBD1,TRBV6-1,.,15,TRBJ2-7
TGCGCCAGCAGCGCAGATTCAACTAATGAAAAACTGTTTTTT,CASSADSTNEKLFF,.,TRBV5-1,.,14,TRBJ1-4
TGCGCCAGCAGCCCGGGACAGGCCCCCTACGAGCAGTACTTC,CASSPGQAPYEQYF,TRBD1,TRBV5-1,few,14,TRBJ2-7
TGTGCCAGCACCCTACCTAGCGGGGGGGGCACAGATACGCAGTATTTT,CASTLPSGGGTDTQYF,TRBD2,TRBV5-5,.,16,TRBJ2-3
TGTGCCAGCAGGGGGCAGCAGGGTAGCAATCAGCCCCAGCATTTT,CASRGQQGSNQPQHF,.,TRBV2,.,15,TRBJ1-5
TGTGCCTGGAGTCGGACAGCTGGGGCCAACGTCCTGACTTTC,CAWSRTAGANVLTF,.,TRBV30,.,14,TRBJ2-6
TGTGCCAGTAGCCAATTTCTAGCGGGAGGATCCTACGAGCAGTACTTC,CASSQFLAGGSYEQYF,TRBD2,TRBV19,.,16,TRBJ2-7
TGTGCCAGCACAAAATCCGGGGGCCCCTACAATGAGCAGTTCTTC,CASTKSGGPYNEQFF,.,TRBV6-5,.,15,TRBJ2-1